Below are 32 T cell receptor beta chains sequenced from a single sample in a study of blood T cells in healthy people across ages. PCR was performed a second time for about 7 to 11 cycles using a sample-barcoded 5' primer and a J-beta primer mix. A single record per CDR3 protein comes from TCRdb applying MiXCR to the 5' RACE reads. This table holds 600,000 or so distinct CDR3 sequences, about 30% found once. Sequenced material: blood. Receptors were obtained from a woman aged 80 or over in good health.

This clonotype was observed at least ten times. The J gene is TRBJ1-5, the V gene TRBV4-1; tentatively, D is TRBD1 (5 bases). Per the germline V gene, CDR1 is MGHRA and CDR2 is YSYEKL. V lost 0 bases and J 6 bases, leaving 15 bases between the germline ends. The CDR3 is 16 amino acids. The CDR3 nucleotides are TGCGCCAGCAGCCAAGAGGGGGGAAGGGGTACTCAGCCCCAGCATTTT. Its translation is CASSQEGGRGTQPQHF.

This clonotype came up a few times. The rearrangement links TRBV20-1 to TRBJ2-2; 11 nucleotides match TRBD1. CDR3 length: 15 amino acids. The V gene's germline CDR1 is DFQATT and CDR2 SNEGSKA (reference sequence). With 5 bases clipped from V and 6 bases from J, the junction kept 8 bases outside the gene matches. The CDR3 DNA reads as TGCAGTGCTGTATGGGACAGGGGGTTCCCCGGGGAGCTGTTTTTT. Translating it yields CSAVWDRGFPGELFF.

This clonotype was seen a handful of times. The CDR3 sequence: CASRALAGGVSTDTQYF. CDR3 in DNA: TGTGCCAGCAGGGCACTAGCGGGGGGGGTTAGCACAGATACGCAGTATTTT. The chain couples TRBV2 to TRBJ2-3, with 13 nucleotides matching TRBD2. The J segment lost 0 bases and the V segment lost 6 bases, leaving 6 bases of the junction unmatched. CDR1 is SNHLY, CDR2 FYNNEI, per germline. This CDR3 has 17 residues.

This clonotype was picked up a small number of times. With a much larger clone just one base away, this may be a read error. The gene calls are TRBV7-2 and TRBJ2-5; TRBD2 is a possible D gene (6 bases). Germline CDR1 reads SGHTA; CDR2 reads FQGNSA. The CDR3 sequence is 13 residues long. The germline V and J ends were trimmed by 6 bases and 9 bases, with 17 bases remaining between them. The CDR3 nucleotides read TGTGCCAGCAGATCCAGGGAGGTGAAGGCCCAGTACTTC. Residues: CASRSREVKAQYF. Using reference TRBV7-2 and TRBJ2-5 for the parts outside the CDR3, the full variable domain is GAGVSQSPSNKVTEKGKDVELRCDPISGHTALYWYRQSLGQGLEFLIYFQGNSAPDKSGLPSDRFSAERTGGSVSTLTIQRTQQEDSAVYLCASRSREVKAQYFGPGTRLLVL.

Concerning this clonotype itself: It may be a read error: a sequence one base away is much more abundant. The V and J genes are TRBV27 and TRBJ2-3, with D perhaps assigned TRBD1 or TRBD2 (6 bases each). Trimming pared 5 bases from V and 3 bases from J, leaving 24 bases between. This CDR3 has 18 residues. Germline V lookup: CDR1 MNHEY, CDR2 SMNVEV (reference sequence). CDR3 in DNA: TGTGCCAGCAGTCGCACCGCTCAGGGGACTTCAGCGACAGATACGCAGTATTTT. It codes for CASSRTAQGTSATDTQYF.

This clonotype was observed many times. The rearrangement joins TRBV20-1 to TRBJ2-3, with 9 nucleotides matching TRBD2. The V gene's germline CDR1 is DFQATT and CDR2 SNEGSKA (reference sequence). V shed 5 bases and J 4 bases; nucleotides not matched to a gene: 7. CDR3 length: 14 residues. Here the CDR3 reads CSAPLAGLSDTQYF. The CDR3 DNA is TGCAGTGCTCCCCTAGCGGGGCTGTCAGATACGCAGTATTTT.

This chain uses TRBV20-1 with TRBJ2-3; D is uncertain. In germline, CDR1 is DFQATT, CDR2 SNEGSKA (reference sequence). The CDR3 is 11 amino acids. Trimming took 5 bases from V and 4 from J, leaving 7 bases between them. The CDR3 sequence: CSARIADTQYF. CDR3 in DNA: TGCAGTGCTCGGATCGCAGATACGCAGTATTTT.

This clonotype was found many times. This chain connects TRBV20-1 to TRBJ2-5; 9 positions agree with TRBD2. Germline CDR1 and CDR2: DFQATT and SNEGSKA (reference sequence). CDR3 size: 14 residues. J lost 3 bases, V lost 3 bases, and 5 bases had no gene match. The CDR3 DNA reads as TGCAGTGCTAGCAGCGGGGGGCGGGAAGAGACCCAGTACTTC. Protein product: CSASSGGREETQYF.

Points on this clonotype: A clone one base away is much larger, so this may be a read error. CDR3 DNA sequence: TGTGCCGGCAGCTTAGGGAGTGGCTTGGGCGAGCAGTACTTC. Translating gives CAGSLGSGLGEQYF. The chain uses TRBV11-3 and TRBJ2-5, with a weak D call TRBD2 (5 bases). The tail of the sequence fits TRBJ2-7 better, so the J call may be wrong. Germline CDR1 and CDR2: SGHNT and YENEEA. This CDR3 is 14 amino acids long.

The rearrangement links TRBV5-1 to TRBJ1-1, with D uncertain. Germline assignment: CDR1 SGHRS and CDR2 YFSETQ. Trimming left V 0 bases short and J 5 bases short, with 14 bases between. The CDR3 contains 15 residues. The DNA for the CDR3 is TGCGCCAGCAGCTTGGCCAATTGGGGTCGGACTGAAGCTTTCTTT. Amino acid sequence: CASSLANWGRTEAFF.

This chain links TRBV20-1 with TRBJ1-2, with D hard to call. V was pared by 4 bases and J by 8 bases, with 11 bases between. The CDR3 loop spans 11 amino acids. Germline CDR1 and CDR2: DFQATT and SNEGSKA (reference sequence). The CDR3 protein is CSATERLGYTF. For the CDR3, the DNA is TGCAGTGCTACCGAGAGGTTGGGCTACACCTTC.

There are many counts of this clonotype. The rearrangement uses TRBV5-6 and TRBJ2-1, with a tentative D call TRBD2 (7 bases). Trimming left V 5 bases short and J 7 bases short, with 19 bases between. Germline V gene sequence: CDR1 SGHDT, CDR2 YYEEEE. The CDR3 totals 15 residues. The CDR3 loop is CASSLTGGPANEQFF. The CDR3, as DNA: TGTGCCAGCAGTCTGACCGGGGGGCCGGCGAATGAGCAGTTCTTC.

The CDR3 is CASSRGRELNEQYF. The CDR3 bases are TGTGCCAGCAGCCGGGGACGGGAACTAAATGAGCAGTACTTC. The gene calls are TRBV28 and TRBJ2-7, with D possibly called TRBD1 or TRBD2 (5 bases each). This CDR3 is built from 14 residues. The V end was cut by 6 bases, the J end by 7 bases, with 19 bases between. Germline V gives CDR1 MDHEN, CDR2 SYDVKM.

As regards this clonotype: A much larger clone lies a single base off, so this may be a read error. The chain uses TRBV5-6 and TRBJ2-1, with 7 bases matching TRBD2. The J call may be mistaken, given a closer DNA end match to TRBJ2-7. Germline V gene data show CDR1 as SGHDT and CDR2 as YYEEEE. CDR3 length: 17 amino acids. CDR3 DNA sequence: TGTGCCAGCAGCGGAGGGCCGGGGGGACGCTCCTACAATGAGCAGTACTTC. Translated, it gives CASSGGPGGRSYNEQYF.

The rearrangement links TRBV5-1 to TRBJ2-2; TRBD1 is a possible D gene (7 bases). Germline lookup yields CDR1 SGHRS and CDR2 YFSETQ. V was pared by 4 bases and J by 5 bases, with 12 bases between. The CDR3 is made up of 14 amino acids. The CDR3 here is CASSPAGGTGELFF. CDR3 nucleotide sequence: TGCGCCAGCAGCCCAGCAGGGGGGACCGGGGAGCTGTTTTTT.

This clonotype was seen ten or more times. The rearrangement uses TRBV10-3 and TRBJ1-2; 8 bases map to TRBD1. The CDR3 is made up of 16 amino acids. Germline values: CDR1 ENHRY, CDR2 SYGVKD. V was clipped by 3 bases and J by 4 bases; unmatched bases: 10. The CDR3 reads CAISDVNRGDTYGYTF. CDR3 DNA: TGTGCCATCAGTGATGTAAACAGGGGGGATACCTATGGCTACACCTTC.

In this sample, this clonotype turned up many times. J is TRBJ2-1 and V is TRBV7-3; 11 bases are shared with TRBD2. There are 15 residues in the CDR3. V shed 5 bases and J 1 base; nucleotides not matched to a gene: 1. The germline V gene has CDR1 SGHTA and CDR2 FQGTGA. CDR3 in amino acids: CASSVAGGSYNEQFF. Written as DNA, the CDR3 is TGTGCCAGCAGCGTAGCGGGGGGGTCCTACAATGAGCAGTTCTTC.

As concerns this clonotype: Just one base apart from a much larger clone, this may be a read error. The chain recombines TRBV3-1 with TRBJ2-3; TRBD2 aligns across 8 bases. CDR1 and CDR2 from the germline V gene are LGHDT and YNNKEL (reference sequence). J gave up 0 bases and V 4 bases, and 3 bases lay outside the gene matches. The CDR3 runs 15 residues. CDR3 region: CASSRAGVSTDTQYF. In DNA form, the CDR3 reads TGTGCCAGCAGCCGAGCGGGGGTGAGCACAGATACGCAGTATTTT.

This clonotype was seen a few times. The chain recombines TRBV4-3 with TRBJ1-6; unclear D gene. V lost 0 bases and J lost 7, with 10 bases in between. Per the germline V gene, CDR1 is LGHNA and CDR2 is YSLEER. The CDR3 loop spans 15 amino acids. Written as DNA, the CDR3 is TGCGCCAGCAGCCAAGATGGTACGAGGAATTCACCCCTCCACTTT. Protein sequence: CASSQDGTRNSPLHF.

Regarding this clonotype: A read error may be the cause here, since a much bigger clone is one base away. The rearrangement joins TRBV12-3 or TRBV12-4 to TRBJ2-1; TRBD1 matches at 7 bases. The last part of the DNA fits TRBJ2-7 better; the J call may be wrong. The CDR3 covers 15 residues. CDR3 protein: CASSSLMDRNNEQYF. The CDR3 region has the DNA TGTGCCAGCAGTTCTTTAATGGACAGGAACAATGAGCAGTACTTC.

The sample holds many counts of this clonotype. The chain employs TRBV20-1 and TRBJ2-3, with D maybe TRBD1 (7 bases). The CDR3 has 12 residues. V shed 6 bases and J shed 4 bases, with 11 bases lying between them. Germline CDR1 and CDR2: DFQATT and SNEGSKA (reference sequence). CDR3 sequence: CSAEGASDTQYF. The CDR3 DNA sequence: TGCAGTGCGGAGGGGGCTTCAGATACGCAGTATTTT.

Written as DNA, the CDR3 is TGTACCAGCAGCTCTACAGGGGGGTTGAGGGGCTACACCTTC. Residues: CTSSSTGGLRGYTF. V is TRBV7-2 and J is TRBJ1-2, with 8 bases aligning to TRBD1. Losses at the gene ends were 4 bases for V and 8 bases for J; bases not matched to a gene: 9. The CDR3 spans 14 residues. From germline, CDR1 is SGHTA and CDR2 FQGNSA. Drawing the rest from reference TRBV7-2 and TRBJ1-2, the complete variable domain is GAGVSQSPSNKVTEKGKDVELRCDPISGHTALYWYRQSLGQGLEFLIYFQGNSAPDKSGLPSDRFSAERTGGSVSTLTIQRTQQEDSAVYLCTSSSTGGLRGYTFGSGTRLTVV.

This clonotype has only a few counts. The V call is TRBV6-2 or TRBV6-3, the J call TRBJ1-1; 8 bases fit TRBD1. Germline-derived CDR1 and CDR2 are MNHEY and SVGEGT. V was pared by 7 bases and J by 5 bases, with 6 bases of the junction left unmatched. This CDR3 has 13 amino acids. The CDR3 nucleotides read TGTGCCAGCACCGGACAGGGCTTGACTGAAGCTTTCTTT. Its protein is CASTGQGLTEAFF.

At least ten counts were recorded for this clonotype. The chain employs TRBV4-2 and TRBJ2-2; D ambiguous. The CDR3 is 17 residues long. Germline CDR1 and CDR2: LGHNA and YNFKEQ. V shed 4 bases and J shed 4 bases, with 19 bases lying between them. This chain's CDR3 is CASSLNSRSWTTGELFF. The CDR3 DNA is TGTGCCAGCAGCCTCAACTCCCGATCGTGGACCACCGGGGAGCTGTTTTTT.

This clonotype has more than one count but fewer than ten. The chain employs TRBV6-2 or TRBV6-3 and TRBJ2-7; D unresolved. This CDR3 is built from 16 residues. Germline V gene lookup returns CDR1 MNHEY and CDR2 SVGEGT. Trimming took 7 bases from V and 5 from J, leaving 24 bases between them. Written as DNA, the CDR3 is TGTGCCAGCACTTTAGGCGTGACACCTTTTAGCCACGAGCAGTACTTC. Residues: CASTLGVTPFSHEQYF.

For this clonotype: A much bigger clone sits one base away, suggesting this may be a read error. The V gene is TRBV5-1, the J gene TRBJ2-4, with a tentative D call TRBD1 (6 bases). CDR1 is SGHRS and CDR2 is YFSETQ in the germline V gene. This CDR3 is built from 15 residues. V lost 0 bases and J lost 8, with 15 bases in between. The chain's CDR3 is CASSLGGGLSDIQYF. CDR3 DNA: TGCGCCAGCAGCTTGGGTGGGGGCTTATCGGACATTCAGTACTTC.

In this sample, this clonotype turned up many times. This chain joins TRBV5-1 and TRBJ1-5; 8 nucleotides agree with TRBD1. The trim removed 0 bases at V and 3 bases at J, leaving 5 bases unmatched. Germline CDR1 is SGHRS and CDR2 is YFSETQ. This CDR3 has 16 amino acids. In DNA, the CDR3 is TGCGCCAGCAGCTTGGACGGGACAGGTGTCAATCAGCCCCAGCATTTT. It is translated as CASSLDGTGVNQPQHF. Combining the CDR3 with reference TRBV5-1 and TRBJ1-5 gives the whole variable domain KAGVTQTPRYLIKTRGQQVTLSCSPISGHRSVSWYQQTPGQGLQFLFEYFSETQRNKGNFPGRFSGRQFSNSRSEMNVSTLELGDSALYLCASSLDGTGVNQPQHFGDGTRLSIL.

The CDR3 region is CSASPSGGTKSYEQYF. The CDR3 DNA reads as TGCAGTGCTAGCCCTAGCGGGGGAACCAAATCCTACGAGCAGTACTTC. The chain couples TRBV20-1 to TRBJ2-7, with 10 bases matching TRBD2. V dropped 3 bases and J dropped 1; count of bases not matched to a gene: 9. Looked up from germline, CDR1 is DFQATT and CDR2 is SNEGSKA (reference sequence). There are 16 residues in the CDR3.

In its sample, this clonotype was seen many times. This rearrangement joins TRBV5-1 to TRBJ2-7; TRBD1 or TRBD2 may be the D gene (6 bases each). Trimming stripped 4 bases from V and 3 bases from J, with 14 bases between. Germline values: CDR1 SGHRS, CDR2 YFSETQ. CDR3 size: 14 residues. The DNA of the CDR3 is TGCGCCAGCAGCCTGCGGGACAAAGGCTACGAGCAGTACTTC. Encoded protein: CASSLRDKGYEQYF.

The chain is built from TRBV20-1 and TRBJ2-3, with D hard to call. Germline CDR1 DFQATT, CDR2 SNEGSKA (reference sequence). The V end lost 5 bases, the J end lost 2 bases, and 11 bases lay between the germline ends. The CDR3 length is 13 residues. The CDR3 DNA reads as TGCAGTGCTGGATTAATCGTCACAGATACGCAGTATTTT. Its protein product is CSAGLIVTDTQYF.

The chain carries TRBV20-1 and TRBJ1-1; D uncertain. CDR1 and CDR2 (germline): DFQATT, SNEGSKA (reference sequence). V was trimmed by 5 bases and J by 8 bases, leaving 15 bases between them. The CDR3 contains 12 residues. CDR3 sequence: CSARGLREEAFF. The CDR3, as DNA: TGCAGTGCTCGGGGTCTTCGGGAGGAAGCTTTCTTT.

Details on this clonotype: Lacking the conserved final phenylalanine or tryptophan, this CDR3 likely reflects a read error. The V gene is TRBV12-3 or TRBV12-4, the J gene TRBJ2-7; a possible D gene is TRBD1 (6 bases). V shed 7 bases and J shed 3 bases, with 10 bases lying between them. The CDR3 spans 12 residues. The CDR3 reads CASTLTGYEQYS. The CDR3 region has the DNA TGTGCCAGCACTCTGACAGGCTACGAGCAGTACTCC.